This TCR beta chain stems from a study of T-cell memory formation after mild COVID-19. Overall study context: The study found TCR clusters largely donor specific.

Study-level results: Clones shrinking from day 15 to 85 showed even CD4/CD8 mixes; later expanders tilted CD4+. Whether day 37 second-wave clones are SARS-CoV-2-specific was not confirmed.

Worth noting for this clonotype: Its cognate antigen is unknown.

TCR alpha and TCR beta cDNA libraries with sample barcodes and UMIs came from 5'RACE using constant-segment primers. TCRdb re-derived calls from the 5' RACE reads in MiXCR, one entry per CDR3 protein. The table includes 550,000 to 650,000 distinct CDR3 sequences, 17% detected once. Sample: PBMCs or a T cell subset sorted from them (not recorded which). The receptor's source is an adult woman who had mild COVID-19 (a few samples of this study predate the infection). Cell type and time point are not known.

CDR3 protein: CASSTAGTGNYGYTF. The DNA for the CDR3 is TGTGCCAGCAGCACCGCCGGGACAGGGAACTATGGCTACACCTTC. The chain combines TRBV5-5 with TRBJ1-2, with 9 bases matching TRBD1. Unmatched junction bases numbered 6, after V lost 4 bases and J lost 2 bases. The germline gives CDR1 SGHKS, CDR2 YYEKEE (reference sequence). There are 15 residues in the CDR3. Filled out from reference TRBV5-5 and TRBJ1-2, the complete variable domain reads DAGVTQSPTHLIKTRGQQVTLRCSPISGHKSVSWYQQVLGQGPQFIFQYYEKEERGRGNFPDRFSARQFPNYSSELNVNALLLGDSALYLCASSTAGTGNYGYTFGSGTRLTVV.